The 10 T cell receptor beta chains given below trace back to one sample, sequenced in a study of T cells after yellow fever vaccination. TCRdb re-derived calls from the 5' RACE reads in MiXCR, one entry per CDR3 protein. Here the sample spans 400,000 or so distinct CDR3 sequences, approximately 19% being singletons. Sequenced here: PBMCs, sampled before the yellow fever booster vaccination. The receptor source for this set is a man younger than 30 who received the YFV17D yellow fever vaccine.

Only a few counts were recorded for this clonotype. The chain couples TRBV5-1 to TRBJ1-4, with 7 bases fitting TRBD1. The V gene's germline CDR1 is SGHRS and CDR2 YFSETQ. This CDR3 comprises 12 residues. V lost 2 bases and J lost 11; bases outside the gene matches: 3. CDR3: CASSLTGEKLFF. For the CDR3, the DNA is TGCGCCAGCAGCTTAACAGGGGAGAAACTGTTTTTT.

This CDR3 reads CASSFGTSGGLSTDTQYF. In DNA, the CDR3 is TGTGCCAGCAGCTTTGGAACTAGCGGGGGCCTGAGCACAGATACGCAGTATTTT. V and J are TRBV7-9 and TRBJ2-3; TRBD2 matches 11 bases. This CDR3 region has 18 residues. V trimming: 3 bases; J trimming: 0 bases; junction bases outside the gene matches: 8. CDR1 is SEHNR, CDR2 FQNEAQ, per germline (reference sequence).

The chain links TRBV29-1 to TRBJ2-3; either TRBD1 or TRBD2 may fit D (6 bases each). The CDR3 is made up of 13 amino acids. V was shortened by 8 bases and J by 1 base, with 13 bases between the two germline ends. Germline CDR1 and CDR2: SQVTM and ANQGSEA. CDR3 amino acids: CSILGGRTDTQYF. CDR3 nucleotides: TGCAGCATCTTAGGGGGGCGCACAGATACGCAGTATTTT.

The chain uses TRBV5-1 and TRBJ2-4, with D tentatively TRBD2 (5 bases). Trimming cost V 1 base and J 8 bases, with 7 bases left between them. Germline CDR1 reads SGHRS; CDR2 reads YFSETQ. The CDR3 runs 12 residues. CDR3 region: CASSLSGDIQYF. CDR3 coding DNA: TGCGCCAGCAGCTTGAGCGGAGACATTCAGTACTTC.

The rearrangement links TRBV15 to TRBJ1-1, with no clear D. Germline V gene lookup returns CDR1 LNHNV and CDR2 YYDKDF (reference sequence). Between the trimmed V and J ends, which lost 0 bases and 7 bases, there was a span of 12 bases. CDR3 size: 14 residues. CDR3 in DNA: TGTGCCACCAGCAGAGATCTCGGAAGAGATGAAGCTTTCTTT. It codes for CATSRDLGRDEAFF.

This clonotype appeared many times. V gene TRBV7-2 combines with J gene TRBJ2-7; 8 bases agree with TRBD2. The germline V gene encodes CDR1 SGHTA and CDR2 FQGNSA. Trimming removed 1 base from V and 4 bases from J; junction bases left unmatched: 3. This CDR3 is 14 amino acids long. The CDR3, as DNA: TGTGCCAGCAGCTTAGGTAGCGGGGCGTACGAGCAGTACGTC. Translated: CASSLGSGAYEQYV.

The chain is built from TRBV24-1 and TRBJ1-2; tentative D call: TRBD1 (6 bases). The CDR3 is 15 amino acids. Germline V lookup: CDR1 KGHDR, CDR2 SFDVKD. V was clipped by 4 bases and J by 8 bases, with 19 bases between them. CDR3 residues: CATSDRGGGFRGYTF. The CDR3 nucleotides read TGTGCCACCAGTGACCGCGGTGGGGGCTTTAGGGGCTACACCTTC.

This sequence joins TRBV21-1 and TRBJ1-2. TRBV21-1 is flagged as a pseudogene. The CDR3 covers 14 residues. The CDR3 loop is CASSPGGGMNGYTF. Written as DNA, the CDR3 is TGTGCCAGCAGCCCGGGGGGAGGGATGAATGGCTACACCTTC.

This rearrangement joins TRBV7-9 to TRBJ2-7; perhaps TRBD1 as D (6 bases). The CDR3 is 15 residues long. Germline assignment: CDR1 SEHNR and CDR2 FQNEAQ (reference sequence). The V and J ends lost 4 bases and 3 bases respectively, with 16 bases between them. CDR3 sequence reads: CASSSNRAGGYEQYF. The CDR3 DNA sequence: TGTGCCAGCAGCTCGAACAGGGCGGGCGGCTACGAGCAGTACTTC.

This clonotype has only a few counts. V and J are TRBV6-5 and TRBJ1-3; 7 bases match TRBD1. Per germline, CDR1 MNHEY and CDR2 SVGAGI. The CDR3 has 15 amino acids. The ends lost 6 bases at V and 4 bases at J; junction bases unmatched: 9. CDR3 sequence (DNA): TGTGCCAGCAGAAGGACAGGCGGTCTGGGAAACACCATATATTTT. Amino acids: CASRRTGGLGNTIYF.